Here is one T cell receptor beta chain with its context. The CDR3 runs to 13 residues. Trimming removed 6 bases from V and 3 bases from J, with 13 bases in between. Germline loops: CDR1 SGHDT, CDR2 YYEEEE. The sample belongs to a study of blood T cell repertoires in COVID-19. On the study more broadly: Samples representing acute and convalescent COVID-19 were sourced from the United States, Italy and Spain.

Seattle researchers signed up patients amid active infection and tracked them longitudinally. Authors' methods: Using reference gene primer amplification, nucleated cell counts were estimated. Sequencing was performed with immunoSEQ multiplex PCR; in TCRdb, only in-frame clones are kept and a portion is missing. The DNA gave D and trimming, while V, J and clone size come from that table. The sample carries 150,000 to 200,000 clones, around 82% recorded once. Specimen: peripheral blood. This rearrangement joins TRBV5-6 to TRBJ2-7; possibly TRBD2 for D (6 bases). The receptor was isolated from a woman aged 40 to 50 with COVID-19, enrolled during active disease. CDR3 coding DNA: TGTGCCAGCACCACGGGACTCTTCTACGAGCAGTACTTC. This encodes CASTTGLFYEQYF.